This TCR beta chain derives from a study of blood T cell repertoires in COVID-19. Study in general: The United States, Italy and Spain provided the acute and convalescent COVID-19 samples. From T cells, B-cell-depleted T cells, or PBMCs came the material, which was cDNA or gDNA.

The CDR3 spans 16 residues. J gave up 0 bases and V 5 bases, and 6 bases lay outside the gene matches. Germline V CDR1 and CDR2: MNHEY, SMNVEV (reference sequence). In the original processing: Amplification from reference gene primers served as the basis for estimated nucleated cell counts. The repertoire was sequenced with immunoSEQ multiplex PCR; TCRdb's copy has only in-frame clones and lacks some. V and J calls and clone size come straight from that table; D and trimming were deduced from the DNA. The table shows more than 65,000 clones, with roughly 90% occurring only once. The TCR sequence derives from a woman aged 45-65 years with acute or convalescent COVID-19. This chain joins TRBV27 and TRBJ2-4; 8 bases fit TRBD1. Specimen: peripheral blood. This CDR3 reads CASSPGTGIAKNIQYF. The DNA of the CDR3 is TGTGCCAGCAGTCCCGGGACAGGTATAGCCAAAAACATTCAGTACTTC.